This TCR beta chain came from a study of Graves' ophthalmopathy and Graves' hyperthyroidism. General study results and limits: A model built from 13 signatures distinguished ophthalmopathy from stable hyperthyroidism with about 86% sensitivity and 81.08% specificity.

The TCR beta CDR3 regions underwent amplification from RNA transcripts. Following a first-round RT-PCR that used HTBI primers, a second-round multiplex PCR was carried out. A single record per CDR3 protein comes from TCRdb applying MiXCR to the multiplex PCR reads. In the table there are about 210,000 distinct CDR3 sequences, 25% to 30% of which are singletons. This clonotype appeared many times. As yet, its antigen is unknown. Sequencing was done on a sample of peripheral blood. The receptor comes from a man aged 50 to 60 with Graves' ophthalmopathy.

The DNA of the CDR3 is TGTGCCAGCAGTTTGAGGGGAAGCAATCAGCCCCAGCATTTT. It codes for CASSLRGSNQPQHF. This chain uses TRBV27 with TRBJ1-5, with D tentatively TRBD1 (5 bases). V was trimmed by 3 bases and J by 1 base, leaving 7 bases between them. The germline gives CDR1 MNHEY, CDR2 SMNVEV (reference sequence). This CDR3 is 14 amino acids long.